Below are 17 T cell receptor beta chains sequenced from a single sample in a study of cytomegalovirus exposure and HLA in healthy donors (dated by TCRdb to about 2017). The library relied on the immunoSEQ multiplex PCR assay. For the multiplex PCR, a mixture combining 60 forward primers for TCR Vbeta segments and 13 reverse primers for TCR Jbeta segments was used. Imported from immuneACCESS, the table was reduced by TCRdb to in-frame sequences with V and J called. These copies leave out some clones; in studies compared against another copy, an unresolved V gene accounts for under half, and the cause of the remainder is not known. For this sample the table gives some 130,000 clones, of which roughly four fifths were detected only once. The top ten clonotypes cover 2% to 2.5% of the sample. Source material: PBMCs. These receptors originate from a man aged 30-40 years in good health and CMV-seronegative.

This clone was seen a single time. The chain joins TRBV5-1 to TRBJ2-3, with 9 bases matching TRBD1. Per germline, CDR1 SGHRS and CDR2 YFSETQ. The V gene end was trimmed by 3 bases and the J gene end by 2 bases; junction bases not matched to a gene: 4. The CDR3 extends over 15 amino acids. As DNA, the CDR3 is TGCGCCAGCAGCTCGGGACAGGGAGACACAGATACGCAGTATTTT. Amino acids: CASSSGQGDTDTQYF. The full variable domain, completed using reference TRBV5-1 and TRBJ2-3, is KAGVTQTPRYLIKTRGQQVTLSCSPISGHRSVSWYQQTPGQGLQFLFEYFSETQRNKGNFPGRFSGRQFSNSRSEMNVSTLELGDSALYLCASSSGQGDTDTQYFGPGTRLTVL.

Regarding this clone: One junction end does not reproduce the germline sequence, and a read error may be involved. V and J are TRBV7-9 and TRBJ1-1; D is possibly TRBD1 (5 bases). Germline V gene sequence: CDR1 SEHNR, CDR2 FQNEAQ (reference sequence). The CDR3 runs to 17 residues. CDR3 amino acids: CSSSLLATGGLNTEAFF. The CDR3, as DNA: TGTTCCAGCAGCTTACTAGCGACCGGGGGATTGAACACTGAAGCTTTCTTT.

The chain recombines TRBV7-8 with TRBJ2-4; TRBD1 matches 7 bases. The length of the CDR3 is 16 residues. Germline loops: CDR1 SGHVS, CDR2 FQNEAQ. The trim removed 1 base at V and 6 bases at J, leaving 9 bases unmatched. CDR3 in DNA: TGTGCCAGCAGCTTAGACAGGGTCAGGGGGAGAAACATTCAGTACTTC. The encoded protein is CASSLDRVRGRNIQYF. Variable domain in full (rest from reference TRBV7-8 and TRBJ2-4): GAGVSQSPRYKVAKRGQDVALRCDPISGHVSLFWYQQALGQGPEFLTYFQNEAQLDKSGLPSDRFFAERPEGSVSTLKIQRTQQEDSAVYLCASSLDRVRGRNIQYFGAGTRLSVL.

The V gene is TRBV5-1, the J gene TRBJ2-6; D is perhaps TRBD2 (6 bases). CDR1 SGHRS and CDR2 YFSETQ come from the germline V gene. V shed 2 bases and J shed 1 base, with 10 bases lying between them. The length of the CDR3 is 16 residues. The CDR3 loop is CASSFRAGSGANVLTF. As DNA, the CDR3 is TGCGCCAGCAGCTTTCGGGCGGGATCTGGGGCCAACGTCCTGACTTTC.

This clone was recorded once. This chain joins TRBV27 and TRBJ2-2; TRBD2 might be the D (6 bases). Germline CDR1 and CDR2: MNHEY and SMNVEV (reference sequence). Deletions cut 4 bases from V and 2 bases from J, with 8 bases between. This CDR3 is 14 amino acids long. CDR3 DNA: TGTGCCAGCAGTTCAGGGACTAACACCGGGGAGCTGTTTTTT. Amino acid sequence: CASSSGTNTGELFF.

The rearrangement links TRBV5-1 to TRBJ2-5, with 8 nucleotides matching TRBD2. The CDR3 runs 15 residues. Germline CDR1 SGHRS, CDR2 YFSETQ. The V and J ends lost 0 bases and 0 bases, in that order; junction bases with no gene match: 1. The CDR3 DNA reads TGCGCCAGCAGCTTGGGGACTAGCCACCAAGAGACCCAGTACTTC. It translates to CASSLGTSHQETQYF.

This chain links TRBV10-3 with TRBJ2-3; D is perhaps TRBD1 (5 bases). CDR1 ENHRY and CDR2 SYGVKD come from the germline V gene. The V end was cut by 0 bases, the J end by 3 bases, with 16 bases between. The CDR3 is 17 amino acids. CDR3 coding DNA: TGTGCCATCAGTGAGTCGGTAGCCAGGGTTGCAACAGATACGCAGTATTTT. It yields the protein CAISESVARVATDTQYF.

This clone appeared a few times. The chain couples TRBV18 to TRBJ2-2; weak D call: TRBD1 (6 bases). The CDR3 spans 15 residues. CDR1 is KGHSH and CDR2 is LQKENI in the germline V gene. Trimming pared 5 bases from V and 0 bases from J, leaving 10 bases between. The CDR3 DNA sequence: TGTGCCAGCTCAGATCAGGGGTCGAACACCGGGGAGCTGTTTTTT. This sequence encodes CASSDQGSNTGELFF.

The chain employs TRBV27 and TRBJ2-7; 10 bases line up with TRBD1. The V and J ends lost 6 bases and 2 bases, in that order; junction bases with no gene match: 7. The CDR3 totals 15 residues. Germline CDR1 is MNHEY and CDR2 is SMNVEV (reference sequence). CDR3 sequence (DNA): TGTGCCAGCAGACTAGGGACAGGGGTAACCTACGAGCAGTACTTC. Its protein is CASRLGTGVTYEQYF.

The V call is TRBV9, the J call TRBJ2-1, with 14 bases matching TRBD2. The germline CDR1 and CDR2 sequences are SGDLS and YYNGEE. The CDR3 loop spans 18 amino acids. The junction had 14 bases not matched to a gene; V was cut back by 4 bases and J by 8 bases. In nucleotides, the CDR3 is TGTGCCAGCAGCACACCTATCACCGGGACTAGCGGGAGAGATGAGCAGTTCTTC. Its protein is CASSTPITGTSGRDEQFF. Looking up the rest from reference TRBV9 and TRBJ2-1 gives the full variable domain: DSGVTQTPKHLITATGQRVTLRCSPRSGDLSVYWYQQSLDQGLQFLIQYYNGEERAKGNILERFSAQQFPDLHSELNLSSLELGDSALYFCASSTPITGTSGRDEQFFGPGTRLTVL.

This CDR3 reads CASSRGTGFTYEQYF. In DNA form, the CDR3 reads TGTGCCAGTAGTCGTGGGACAGGGTTCACCTACGAGCAGTACTTC. The chain uses TRBV19 and TRBJ2-7; 9 bases map to TRBD1. The CDR3 totals 15 residues. Trimming at V came to 5 bases and at J to 2 bases, leaving 7 bases not matched to a gene. Germline values: CDR1 LNHDA, CDR2 SQIVND (reference sequence). The full variable domain, rest sourced from reference TRBV19 and TRBJ2-7, is DGGITQSPKYLFRKEGQNVTLSCEQNLNHDAMYWYRQDPGQGLRLIYYSQIVNDFQKGDIAEGYSVSREKKESFPLTVTSAQKNPTAFYLCASSRGTGFTYEQYFGPGTRLTVT.

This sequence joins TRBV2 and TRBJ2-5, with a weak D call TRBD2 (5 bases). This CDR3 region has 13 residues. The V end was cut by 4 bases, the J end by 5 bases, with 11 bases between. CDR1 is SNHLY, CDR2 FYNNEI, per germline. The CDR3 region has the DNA TGTGCCAGCAGTGGACCCGGCGGGGAGACCCAGTACTTC. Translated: CASSGPGGETQYF.

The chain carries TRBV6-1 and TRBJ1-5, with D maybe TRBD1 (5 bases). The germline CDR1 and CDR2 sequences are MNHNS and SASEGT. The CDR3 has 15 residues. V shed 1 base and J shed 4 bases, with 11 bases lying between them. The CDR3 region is CASSEVGAENQPQHF. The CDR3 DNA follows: TGTGCCAGCAGTGAAGTAGGGGCAGAAAATCAGCCCCAGCATTTT.

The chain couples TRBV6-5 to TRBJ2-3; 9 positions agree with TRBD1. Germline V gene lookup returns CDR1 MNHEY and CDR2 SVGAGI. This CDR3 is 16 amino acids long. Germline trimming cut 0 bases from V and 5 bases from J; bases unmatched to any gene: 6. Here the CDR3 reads CASSYSPGQGQDTQYF. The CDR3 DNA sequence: TGTGCCAGCAGTTACTCACCGGGACAGGGTCAAGATACGCAGTATTTT.

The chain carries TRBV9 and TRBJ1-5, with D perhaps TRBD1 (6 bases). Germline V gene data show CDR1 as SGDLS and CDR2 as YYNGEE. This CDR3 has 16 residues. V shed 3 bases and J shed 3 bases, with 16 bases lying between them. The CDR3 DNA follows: TGTGCCAGCAGCGGTGGTAGTGGGGACACCAATCAGCCCCAGCATTTT. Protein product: CASSGGSGDTNQPQHF.

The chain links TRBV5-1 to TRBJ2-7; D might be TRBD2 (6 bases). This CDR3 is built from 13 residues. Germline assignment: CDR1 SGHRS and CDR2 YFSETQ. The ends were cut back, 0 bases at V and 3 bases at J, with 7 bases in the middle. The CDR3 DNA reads TGCGCCAGCAGCTTGGGGCGGGACTACGAGCAGTACTTC. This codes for CASSLGRDYEQYF. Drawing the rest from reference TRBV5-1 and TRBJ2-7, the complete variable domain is KAGVTQTPRYLIKTRGQQVTLSCSPISGHRSVSWYQQTPGQGLQFLFEYFSETQRNKGNFPGRFSGRQFSNSRSEMNVSTLELGDSALYLCASSLGRDYEQYFGPGTRLTVT.

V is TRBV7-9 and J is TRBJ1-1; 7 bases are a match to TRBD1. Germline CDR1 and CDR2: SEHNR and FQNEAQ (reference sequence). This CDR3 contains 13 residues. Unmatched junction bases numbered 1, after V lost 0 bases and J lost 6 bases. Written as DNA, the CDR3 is TGTGCCAGCAGCTTAGCGCAGGGGGCTGAAGCTTTCTTT. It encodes CASSLAQGAEAFF. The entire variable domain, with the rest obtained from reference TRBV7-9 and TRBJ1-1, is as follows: DTGVSQNPRHKITKRGQNVTFRCDPISEHNRLYWYRQTLGQGPEFLTYFQNEAQLEKSRLLSDRFSAERPKGSFSTLEIQRTEQGDSAMYLCASSLAQGAEAFFGQGTRLTVV.